These 23 T cell receptor beta chains were all obtained from the same sample, sequenced in a study of blood T cell repertoires in COVID-19. TCRdb's table, derived via immunoSEQ multiplex PCR, lists solely in-frame clones and lacks some. The sample lists 250,000 to 400,000 clones, about nine tenths occurring once. The sample taken for sequencing was peripheral blood. The receptors shown here come from a woman under 40 with COVID-19, enrolled during active disease.

This chain's CDR3 is CASSPNGFGSPLHF. DNA for the CDR3: TGTGCCAGCAGTCCTAACGGGTTCGGGTCACCCCTCCACTTT. The J gene is TRBJ1-6, the V gene TRBV7-2; D is unresolved. The V end lost 6 bases, the J end lost 10 bases, and 16 bases lay between the germline ends. Per the germline V gene, CDR1 is SGHTA and CDR2 is FQGNSA. The CDR3 spans 14 residues.

This clone was picked up one time. The genes are TRBV19 and TRBJ2-7; D perhaps matches TRBD2 (6 bases). V was cut by 3 bases and J by 1 base, with 16 bases left in between. CDR3 length: 16 residues. Germline CDR1 reads LNHDA; CDR2 reads SQIVND (reference sequence). The DNA for the CDR3 is TGTGCCAGTAGTATGGTTGGAGGGATTGGGTCCTACGAGCAGTACTTC. It codes for CASSMVGGIGSYEQYF. Full variable domain (outside the CDR3, taken from reference TRBV19 and TRBJ2-7): DGGITQSPKYLFRKEGQNVTLSCEQNLNHDAMYWYRQDPGQGLRLIYYSQIVNDFQKGDIAEGYSVSREKKESFPLTVTSAQKNPTAFYLCASSMVGGIGSYEQYFGPGTRLTVT.

The chain combines TRBV5-4 with TRBJ2-5, with 7 nucleotides matching TRBD1. From germline, CDR1 is SGHNT and CDR2 YYREEE (reference sequence). Trimming removed 4 bases from V and 2 bases from J; junction bases left unmatched: 5. CDR3 length: 14 residues. The CDR3 spells CASSLPGQQETQYF. Here the CDR3 DNA reads TGTGCCAGCAGCCTGCCGGGACAGCAAGAGACCCAGTACTTC.

This chain connects TRBV29-1 to TRBJ1-1; D is perhaps TRBD1 (5 bases). The germline gives CDR1 SQVTM, CDR2 ANQGSEA. This CDR3 region has 14 residues. The V end was cut by 4 bases, the J end by 2 bases, with 14 bases between. For the CDR3, the DNA is TGCAGCGTTGTATACAGGAATGCAAACACTGAAGCTTTCTTT. Translation gives CSVVYRNANTEAFF.

The chain is built from TRBV27 and TRBJ2-3; TRBD2 agrees at 15 bases. The ends lost 5 bases at V and 3 bases at J; junction bases unmatched: 9. The CDR3 runs to 18 residues. Looked up from germline, CDR1 is MNHEY and CDR2 is SMNVEV (reference sequence). DNA of the CDR3: TGTGCCAGCAGTCGCGTGGGGACTAGCGGGAGGCAAACAGATACGCAGTATTTT. Amino acids: CASSRVGTSGRQTDTQYF.

The CDR3 sequence: CASSARDNTDTQYF. In DNA, the CDR3 is TGTGCCAGCAGCGCAAGGGACAACACAGATACGCAGTATTTT. The chain joins TRBV11-3 to TRBJ2-3, with D perhaps matching TRBD1 (6 bases). Germline CDR1 SGHNT, CDR2 YENEEA. The CDR3 is made up of 14 amino acids. The V end lost 5 bases, the J end lost 2 bases, and 11 bases lay between the germline ends.

The V call is TRBV11-2, the J call TRBJ2-3; 7 positions match TRBD2. Trimming removed 1 base from V and 0 bases from J; junction bases left unmatched: 7. The germline V gene has CDR1 SGHAT and CDR2 FQNNGV. CDR3 size: 17 residues. DNA of the CDR3: TGTGCCAGCAGCTTAGTGGCTAGCGGACCTAGCACAGATACGCAGTATTTT. The encoded protein is CASSLVASGPSTDTQYF. The whole variable domain, remainder taken from reference TRBV11-2 and TRBJ2-3, is EAGVAQSPRYKIIEKRQSVAFWCNPISGHATLYWYQQILGQGPKLLIQFQNNGVVDDSQLPKDRFSAERLKGVDSTLKIQPAKLEDSAVYLCASSLVASGPSTDTQYFGPGTRLTVL.

The rearrangement joins TRBV27 to TRBJ1-1, with 8 bases matching TRBD1. The germline CDR1 and CDR2 sequences are MNHEY and SMNVEV (reference sequence). The CDR3 length is 14 residues. J lost 3 bases, V lost 3 bases, and 3 bases had no gene match. The CDR3 DNA follows: TGTGCCAGCAGTTTCTCGACAGGGGACACTGAAGCTTTCTTT. Translated: CASSFSTGDTEAFF.

V is TRBV19 and J is TRBJ2-3, with 9 bases aligning to TRBD1. The V gene's germline CDR1 is LNHDA and CDR2 SQIVND (reference sequence). CDR3 length: 15 residues. V trimming: 6 bases; J trimming: 7 bases; junction bases outside the gene matches: 11. As DNA, the CDR3 is TGTGCCAGTAGCCTACCGGGACAGGGTGTGAATACGCAGTATTTT. Residues: CASSLPGQGVNTQYF.

The CDR3 coding sequence is TGCGCCAGCAGCCAAGATCGGGAGACTAGCGGGAGGTCCTACGAGCAGTACTTC. This translates into CASSQDRETSGRSYEQYF. The V and J genes are TRBV4-1 and TRBJ2-7; 13 nucleotides line up with TRBD2. V shed 0 bases, J shed 1 base, and the junction held 6 bases outside the gene matches. The length of the CDR3 is 18 residues. CDR1 is MGHRA and CDR2 is YSYEKL in the germline V gene.

CDR3 sequence: CATSGTSGKRSNTGELFF. The CDR3 DNA follows: TGTGCCACCAGTGGGACTAGCGGGAAGAGGTCGAACACCGGGGAGCTGTTTTTT. The gene calls are TRBV24-1 and TRBJ2-2; TRBD2 agrees at 12 bases. Losses at the gene ends were 5 bases for V and 0 bases for J; bases not matched to a gene: 6. The length of the CDR3 is 18 residues. The germline gives CDR1 KGHDR, CDR2 SFDVKD.

The chain is built from TRBV9 and TRBJ2-1; D is uncertain. Between the trimmed V and J ends, which lost 2 bases and 3 bases, there was a span of 15 bases. The CDR3 has 16 residues. Germline loops: CDR1 SGDLS, CDR2 YYNGEE. The CDR3 region has the DNA TGTGCCAGCAGCGTCTCTTCGAGTATGGTCTACAATGAGCAGTTCTTC. Its protein product is CASSVSSSMVYNEQFF.

V usage is TRBV12-3 or TRBV12-4 and J usage is TRBJ1-1, with 9 bases fitting TRBD1. V trimming: 5 bases; J trimming: 8 bases; junction bases outside the gene matches: 3. The CDR3 spans 12 residues. The CDR3 DNA reads TGTGCCAGCAGTAAAACAGGGGGCGAAGCTTTCTTT. The encoded protein is CASSKTGGEAFF.

This chain uses TRBV5-1 with TRBJ1-5, with D perhaps TRBD1 (5 bases). CDR1 and CDR2 (germline): SGHRS, YFSETQ. Trimming removed 0 bases at V and 2 bases at J, with 9 bases between. CDR3 length equals 15 residues. CDR3 sequence: CASSLGGAGNQPQHF. In DNA form, the CDR3 reads TGCGCCAGCAGCTTGGGGGGCGCGGGCAATCAGCCCCAGCATTTT.

The chain uses TRBV5-6 and TRBJ2-3; D unresolved. Germline CDR1 reads SGHDT; CDR2 reads YYEEEE. V was cut by 4 bases and J by 1 base, with 13 bases left in between. The CDR3 extends over 15 amino acids. The CDR3 reads CASSDDTKGTDTQYF. The CDR3 DNA sequence: TGTGCCAGCAGCGATGACACGAAGGGCACAGATACGCAGTATTTT.

The chain is built from TRBV6-1 and TRBJ2-1; the match to TRBD2 covers 11 bases. V dropped 4 bases and J dropped 4; count of bases not matched to a gene: 9. The CDR3 length is 17 residues. Germline V lookup: CDR1 MNHNS, CDR2 SASEGT. CDR3 region: CASSGTSGPLGYNEQFF. CDR3 DNA: TGTGCCAGCAGTGGGACTAGCGGGCCCCTGGGTTACAATGAGCAGTTCTTC.

The chain couples TRBV6-1 to TRBJ2-2, with D possibly TRBD1 on 5 matching bases. CDR1 and CDR2 from the germline V gene are MNHNS and SASEGT. The CDR3 contains 14 residues. V was clipped by 0 bases and J by 9 bases, with 11 bases between them. In DNA, the CDR3 is TGTGCCAGCAGTGAAGCGGTCAGGGTGCGGGAGCTGTTTTTT. The encoded protein is CASSEAVRVRELFF.

This clone was counted a single time. The chain joins TRBV27 to TRBJ2-7; 9 nucleotides line up with TRBD1. This CDR3 has 15 amino acids. The germline gives CDR1 MNHEY, CDR2 SMNVEV (reference sequence). V lost 0 bases and J lost 5; bases outside the gene matches: 5. CDR3 coding DNA: TGTGCCAGCAGTTTATCGGGACAGGGATTTCACGAGCAGTACTTC. It is translated as CASSLSGQGFHEQYF.

The genes are TRBV5-8 and TRBJ1-1; D uncertain. CDR3 size: 15 residues. Germline V gene data show CDR1 as SGHTS and CDR2 as YDEGEE. The germline V and J ends were trimmed by 7 bases and 8 bases, with 24 bases remaining between them. The CDR3 protein is CASGLFPGGSQEAFF. For the CDR3, the DNA is TGTGCCAGCGGTCTATTCCCAGGCGGGTCCCAAGAAGCTTTCTTT.

J is TRBJ1-6 and V is TRBV2, with a tentative D call TRBD1 (6 bases). The CDR3 covers 15 residues. The germline V gene has CDR1 SNHLY and CDR2 FYNNEI. The V end was cut by 3 bases, the J end by 5 bases, with 11 bases between. The CDR3 region has the DNA TGTGCCAGCAGTGAGTTCGGGACAAATAATTCACCCCTCCACTTT. Its translation: CASSEFGTNNSPLHF.

This chain uses TRBV5-1 with TRBJ2-7, with D unresolved. The V gene's germline CDR1 is SGHRS and CDR2 YFSETQ. The ends were cut back, 0 bases at V and 2 bases at J, with 12 bases in the middle. The CDR3 runs to 15 residues. DNA of the CDR3: TGCGCCAGCAGCTTGGGGTTACGAATAGCCTACGAGCAGTACTTC. Amino acids: CASSLGLRIAYEQYF.

The V and J genes are TRBV5-4 and TRBJ2-3; D possibly corresponds to TRBD1 (6 bases). The CDR3 is 14 residues long. The germline CDR1 and CDR2 sequences are SGHNT and YYREEE (reference sequence). V shed 4 bases and J shed 1 base, with 10 bases lying between them. In DNA, the CDR3 is TGTGCCAGCAGCCAGACAGGACGCACAGATACGCAGTATTTT. It yields the protein CASSQTGRTDTQYF.

The genes are TRBV6-2 or TRBV6-3 and TRBJ1-5; a weak D match, TRBD1 (5 bases). Trimming removed 5 bases at V and 3 bases at J, with 11 bases between. Germline V CDR1 and CDR2: MNHEY, SVGEGT. This CDR3 contains 14 residues. The CDR3 nucleotides read TGTGCCAGCAGTCTTCAGGGACTCAATCAGCCCCAGCATTTT. This sequence encodes CASSLQGLNQPQHF.